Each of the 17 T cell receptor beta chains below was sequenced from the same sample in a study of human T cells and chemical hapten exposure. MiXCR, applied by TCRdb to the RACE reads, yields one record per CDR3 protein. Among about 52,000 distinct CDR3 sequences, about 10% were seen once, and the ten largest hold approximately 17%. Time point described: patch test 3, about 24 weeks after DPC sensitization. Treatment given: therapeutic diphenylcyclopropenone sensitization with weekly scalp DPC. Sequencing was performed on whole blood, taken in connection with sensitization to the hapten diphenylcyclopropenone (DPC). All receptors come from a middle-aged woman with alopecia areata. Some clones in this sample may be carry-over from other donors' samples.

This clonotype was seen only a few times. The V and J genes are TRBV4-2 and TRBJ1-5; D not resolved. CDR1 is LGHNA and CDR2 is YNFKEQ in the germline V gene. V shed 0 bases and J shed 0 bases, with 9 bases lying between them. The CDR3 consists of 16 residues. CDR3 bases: TGTGCCAGCAGCCAAGAGGGAACGGGTAGCAATCAGCCCCAGCATTTT. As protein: CASSQEGTGSNQPQHF.

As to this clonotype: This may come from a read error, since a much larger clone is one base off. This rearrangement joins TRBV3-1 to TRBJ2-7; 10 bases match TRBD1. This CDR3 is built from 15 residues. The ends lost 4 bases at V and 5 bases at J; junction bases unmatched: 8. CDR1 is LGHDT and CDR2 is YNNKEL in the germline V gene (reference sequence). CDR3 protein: CASSPLGQGSHEQYF. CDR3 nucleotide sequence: TGTGCCAGCAGCCCATTGGGACAGGGGTCCCACGAGCAGTACTTC.

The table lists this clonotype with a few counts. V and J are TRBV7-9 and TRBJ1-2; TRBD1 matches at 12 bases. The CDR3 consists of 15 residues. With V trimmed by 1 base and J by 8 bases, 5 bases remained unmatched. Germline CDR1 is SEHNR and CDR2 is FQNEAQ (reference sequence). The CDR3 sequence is CASSLGRDRGRGYTF. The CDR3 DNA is TGTGCCAGCAGCTTAGGCCGGGACAGGGGGCGCGGCTACACCTTC.

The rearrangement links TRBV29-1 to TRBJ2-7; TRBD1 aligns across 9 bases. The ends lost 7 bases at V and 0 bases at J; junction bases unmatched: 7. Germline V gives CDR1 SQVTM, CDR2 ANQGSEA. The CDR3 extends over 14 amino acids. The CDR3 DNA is TGCAGCGCCCGGGGACAGGGATACTCCTACGAGCAGTACTTC. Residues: CSARGQGYSYEQYF.

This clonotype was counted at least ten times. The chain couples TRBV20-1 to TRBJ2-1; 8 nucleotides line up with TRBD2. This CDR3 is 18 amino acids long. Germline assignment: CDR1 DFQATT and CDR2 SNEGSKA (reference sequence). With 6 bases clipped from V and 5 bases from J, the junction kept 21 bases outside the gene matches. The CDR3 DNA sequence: TGCAGTGCCCCCAGCGTCTTTTATAAGCGGGGGAGGGACAATGAGCAGTTCTTC. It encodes CSAPSVFYKRGRDNEQFF.

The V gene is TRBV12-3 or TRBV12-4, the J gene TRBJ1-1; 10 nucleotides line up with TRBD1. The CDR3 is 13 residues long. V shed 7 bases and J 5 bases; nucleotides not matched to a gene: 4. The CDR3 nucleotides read TGTGCCAGCACCGGGACAGGGGAGACTGAAGCTTTCTTT. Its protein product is CASTGTGETEAFF.

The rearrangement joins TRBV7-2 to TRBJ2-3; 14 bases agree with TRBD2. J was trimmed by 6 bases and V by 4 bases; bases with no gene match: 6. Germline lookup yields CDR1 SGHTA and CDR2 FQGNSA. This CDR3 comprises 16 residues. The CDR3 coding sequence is TGTGCCAGCAGCTCCCGGACTAGCGGGGGGCGGGATACGCAGTATTTT. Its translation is CASSSRTSGGRDTQYF.

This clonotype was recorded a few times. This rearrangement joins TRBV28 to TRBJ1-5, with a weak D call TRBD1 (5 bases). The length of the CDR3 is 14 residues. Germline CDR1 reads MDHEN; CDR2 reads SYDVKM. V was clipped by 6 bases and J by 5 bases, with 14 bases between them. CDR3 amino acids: CASRVGGDYQPQHF. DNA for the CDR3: TGTGCCAGCAGGGTCGGAGGGGACTATCAGCCCCAGCATTTT.

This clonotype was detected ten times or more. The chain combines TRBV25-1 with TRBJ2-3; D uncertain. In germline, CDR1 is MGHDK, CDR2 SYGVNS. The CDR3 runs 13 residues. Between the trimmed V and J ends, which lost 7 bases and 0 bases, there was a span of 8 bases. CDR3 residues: CASMGTSTDTQYF. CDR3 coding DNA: TGTGCCAGCATGGGCACTAGCACAGATACGCAGTATTTT. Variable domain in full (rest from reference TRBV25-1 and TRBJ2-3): EADIYQTPRYLVIGTGKKITLECSQTMGHDKMYWYQQDPGMELHLIHYSYGVNSTEKGDLSSESTVSRIRTEHFPLTLESARPSHTSQYLCASMGTSTDTQYFGPGTRLTVL.

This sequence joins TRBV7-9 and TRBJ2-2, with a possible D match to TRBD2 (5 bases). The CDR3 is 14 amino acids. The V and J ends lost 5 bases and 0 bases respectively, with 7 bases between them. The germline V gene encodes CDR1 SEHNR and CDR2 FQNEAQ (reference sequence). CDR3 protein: CASSPDSNTGELFF. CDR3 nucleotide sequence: TGTGCCAGCAGCCCGGACTCGAACACCGGGGAGCTGTTTTTT.

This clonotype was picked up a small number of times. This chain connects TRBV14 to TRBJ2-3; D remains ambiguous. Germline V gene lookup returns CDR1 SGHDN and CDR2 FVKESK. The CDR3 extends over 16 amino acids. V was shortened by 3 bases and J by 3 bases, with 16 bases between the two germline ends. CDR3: CASSQGSRRGTDTQYF. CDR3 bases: TGTGCCAGCAGCCAGGGTTCCCGTAGAGGAACAGATACGCAGTATTTT.

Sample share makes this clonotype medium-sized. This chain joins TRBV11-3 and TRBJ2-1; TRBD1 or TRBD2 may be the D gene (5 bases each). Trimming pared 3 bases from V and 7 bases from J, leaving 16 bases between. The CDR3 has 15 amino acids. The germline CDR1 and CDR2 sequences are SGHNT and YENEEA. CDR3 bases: TGTGCCAGCAGCTTCGGCACGGGGCAGATAAATGAGCAGTTCTTC. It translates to CASSFGTGQINEQFF.

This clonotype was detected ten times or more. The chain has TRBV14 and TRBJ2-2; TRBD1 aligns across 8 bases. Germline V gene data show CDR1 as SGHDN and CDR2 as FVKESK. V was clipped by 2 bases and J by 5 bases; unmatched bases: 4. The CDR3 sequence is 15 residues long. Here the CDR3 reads CASSQQGAKTGELFF. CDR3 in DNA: TGTGCCAGCAGCCAACAGGGGGCAAAGACCGGGGAGCTGTTTTTT.

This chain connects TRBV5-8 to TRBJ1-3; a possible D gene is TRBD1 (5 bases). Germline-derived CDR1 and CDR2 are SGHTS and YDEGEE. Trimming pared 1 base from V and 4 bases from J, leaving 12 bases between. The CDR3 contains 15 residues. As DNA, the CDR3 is TGTGCCAGCAGCTTGAGTCGGACAAACGGAAACACCATATATTTT. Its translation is CASSLSRTNGNTIYF. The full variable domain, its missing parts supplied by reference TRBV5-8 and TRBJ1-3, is EAGVTQSPTHLIKTRGQQATLRCSPISGHTSVYWYQQALGLGLQFLLWYDEGEERNRGNFPPRFSGRQFPNYSSELNVNALELEDSALYLCASSLSRTNGNTIYFGEGSWLTVV.

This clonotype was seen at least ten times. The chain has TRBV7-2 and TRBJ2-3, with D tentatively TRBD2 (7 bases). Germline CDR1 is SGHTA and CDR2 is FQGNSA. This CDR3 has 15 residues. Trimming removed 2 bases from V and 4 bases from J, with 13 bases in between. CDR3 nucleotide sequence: TGTGCCAGCAGCTTATACGGGGGGCGGGCAGATACGCAGTATTTT. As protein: CASSLYGGRADTQYF.

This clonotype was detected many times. The CDR3 DNA reads as TGTGCCTGGAGTGTCGGACAGCCAACCTACGAGCAGTACTTC. It codes for CAWSVGQPTYEQYF. The V and J genes are TRBV30 and TRBJ2-7, with D maybe TRBD1 (6 bases). The CDR3 loop spans 14 amino acids. Trimming stripped 0 bases from V and 2 bases from J, with 11 bases between. In germline, CDR1 is GTSNPN, CDR2 SVGIG (reference sequence).

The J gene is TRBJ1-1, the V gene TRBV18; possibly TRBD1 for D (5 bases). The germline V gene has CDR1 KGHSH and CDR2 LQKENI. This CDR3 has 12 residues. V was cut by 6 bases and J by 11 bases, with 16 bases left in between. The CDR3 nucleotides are TGTGCCAGCTCCCCCGGGGGGACGGATGCTTTCTTT. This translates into CASSPGGTDAFF.